This T cell receptor (beta chain) was recorded in a study of T-cell memory formation after mild COVID-19. There are a few counts of this clonotype. One entry per CDR3 protein, called by TCRdb with MiXCR from the 5' RACE reads. The repertoire holds hundreds of thousands of distinct CDR3 sequences, with more than 15% as singletons. Germline CDR1 reads KGHDR; CDR2 reads SFDVKD. This CDR3 spans 23 amino acids. V was pared by 0 bases and J by 3 bases, with 20 bases of the junction left unmatched. The clonotype was recovered from an adult woman who had mild COVID-19 (a few samples of this study predate the infection). Cell type and time point are not known. The sequenced material came from PBMCs or a T cell subset sorted from them (not recorded which). The chain has TRBV24-1 and TRBJ2-6; 9 nucleotides agree with TRBD1. The CDR3 bases are TGTGCCACCAGTGATTTGCCGACCCGCTTGCTAAGACAGGGGGAGGATGGGGCCAACGTCCTGACTTTC. Its protein product is CATSDLPTRLLRQGEDGANVLTF.